This record covers a single T cell receptor (beta chain). Its antigen is unknown. Base qualities are not provided; no much larger clone lies one nucleotide away. These data belong to a study of blood T cell repertoires in COVID-19 (TCRdb year 2020). Study-level background: The collaborator samples originated in the United States, Italy and Spain and spanned the acute and convalescent phases of COVID-19. The material from the prospective study consisted of cDNA or gDNA derived from T cells, B-cell-depleted T cells, or PBMCs. Deeply sampled blood TCRbeta repertoires from subjects exposed to, actively infected with, or recovered from COVID-19 were included in the dataset. The repertoires were released in a freely available public database meant as a resource for research on the immune response to SARS-CoV-2. The samples were drawn from two sources: the first 160 participants of the ongoing ImmuneRACE study, and 1,000 to 1,500 subjects contributed by 6 global collaborators. A de-identified subject ID, COVID-19 status, age in years and sex were almost always included in the sample metadata. Where available, HLA class I and class II types were taken from metadata supplied by the sample provider and were not determined by assay-based typing.

One collaborating source in Seattle enrolled patients during active infection and followed them longitudinally through the course of disease. The collaborating institutions used their own protocols to collect whole blood in K2EDTA tubes. For TCRbeta analysis, collaborator samples were shipped as frozen whole blood, as isolated PBMCs, or as DNA extracted from either sample type. Deletion took 3 bases off V and 1 base off J, with a span of 23 bases between the germline ends. In the germline V gene, CDR1 corresponds to SGHRS and CDR2 to YFSETQ. Spanning cysteine to phenylalanine, the CDR3 consists of 19 amino acids. The CDR3 DNA has 57 bases and is translated from base 1. TCRbeta CDR3 regions were amplified from genomic DNA using the immunoSEQ Assay, a bias-controlled multiplex PCR. The original methods were these. The number of nucleated cells in each sample was estimated by amplification of reference gene primers within the assay. To quantify the absolute abundance of each unique TCRbeta CDR3 rearrangement, sequence reads were collapsed and filtered. For each sample, productive Simpson clonality was calculated by taking the square root of Simpson's diversity index across productive rearrangements. TCRdb holds this immuneACCESS table with in-frame rearrangements only. Some clones are missing; in checked studies, unresolved V genes explain under half, and the rest has no known cause. The D gene and trimming were derived from the DNA, and the V and J assignments and clone size from that table. Present in this sample are fewer than 300,000 clones, about 86% of which were seen just once. The ten most abundant clones make up 15% to 19% of the sample.

Results and caveats for the whole study, not just this receptor: The quantity of clinical and demographic metadata differed by source and by participant and was supplied without curation.

This sequence uses TRBV5-1 and TRBJ1-3; TRBD1 could be the D gene, as 5 bases match. This clonotype originated in a person aged 70 to 85 with COVID-19, enrolled during active disease. Specimen: peripheral blood. The CDR3 reads as follows: CASSWGWGRDSGSGNTIYF. The nucleotide sequence is given as TGCGCCAGCAGCTGGGGCTGGGGTAGAGATTCCGGTTCTGGAAACACCATATATTTT.